The subject of this entry is one T cell receptor beta chain. The data originate from a study of blood T cell repertoires in COVID-19. Study information: The cDNA or gDNA used as material had been derived from T cells, B-cell-depleted T cells, or PBMCs.

Method: immunoSEQ multiplex PCR; TCRdb's copy keeps in-frame clones and lacks some. The repertoire holds 40,000 or so clones, with 90% as singletons. The CDR3 is 12 amino acids. The germline gives CDR1 SNHLY, CDR2 FYNNEI. The V end was cut by 11 bases, the J end by 4 bases, with 14 bases between. This chain connects TRBV2 to TRBJ1-2; no firm D call. This receptor was obtained from a man between 60 and 70 years old with active or convalescent COVID-19. Material: peripheral blood. Written as DNA, the CDR3 is TGTGCCTGCCGGGTGGGAGGCTATGGCTACACCTTC. This gives the protein CACRVGGYGYTF.